This T cell receptor (beta chain) emerged from a study of tumor-infiltrating lymphocytes in localized non-small cell lung cancer. General observations from the study: Tumors had more T cell infiltration than uninvolved lung, per TCRbeta sequencing and CD3 counts.

Clones were read by immunoSEQ multiplex PCR, and TCRdb kept only the in-frame ones, dropping some. The sample includes 21,000 or so clones, around 75% seen only once; the top ten take less than 7.5%. The ends were cut back, 0 bases at V and 5 bases at J, with 4 bases in the middle. The CDR3 totals 13 residues. The germline V gene has CDR1 LNHNV and CDR2 YYDKDF (reference sequence). Worth noting for this clone: What it recognizes is unknown.

The sample consisted of lung tumor tissue. This chain links TRBV15 with TRBJ1-4; D remains ambiguous. This receptor was taken from a human donor with non-small cell lung cancer. Here the CDR3 reads CATSRDRNEKLFF. CDR3 nucleotides: TGTGCCACCAGCAGAGATAGGAATGAAAAACTGTTTTTT.